These 19 T cell receptor beta chains were sequenced from one sample in a study of PD-1 blockade in classical Hodgkin lymphoma. Regarding time point: newly diagnosed, previously untreated cHL patient sample. Data came from immunoSEQ multiplex PCR; TCRdb stores just in-frame clones and leaves some out. The sample carries more than 20,000 clones, roughly 94% recorded once. Source material: peripheral blood mononuclear cells (PBMCs). Every receptor here comes from a human donor with classical Hodgkin lymphoma.

The J gene is TRBJ1-3, the V gene TRBV4-3, with a weak D call TRBD1 (6 bases). The germline gives CDR1 LGHNA, CDR2 YSLEER. There are 14 residues in the CDR3. V lost 6 bases and J lost 3, with 12 bases in between. CDR3 in DNA: TGCGCCAGCAGTCAACAGGGTAGTGGAAACACCATATATTTT. Encoded protein: CASSQQGSGNTIYF.

V and J are TRBV7-9 and TRBJ2-4; D is undetermined. Between the trimmed V and J ends, which lost 4 bases and 10 bases, there was a span of 11 bases. The germline gives CDR1 SEHNR, CDR2 FQNEAQ (reference sequence). The CDR3 is 12 residues long. DNA for the CDR3: TGTGCCAGCAGCTCGGACGCCAGGATTCAGTACTTC. This sequence encodes CASSSDARIQYF.

This clone was counted once. This chain joins TRBV4-3 and TRBJ2-1; D is undetermined. Between the trimmed V and J ends, which lost 1 base and 9 bases, there was a span of 10 bases. This CDR3 is built from 13 residues. CDR1 LGHNA and CDR2 YSLEER come from the germline V gene. CDR3 bases: TGCGCCAGCAGCCAAGTTACGAAGGGTGAGCAGTTCTTC. It codes for CASSQVTKGEQFF.

This rearrangement joins TRBV5-1 to TRBJ2-6, with TRBD1 matching 11 bases. V lost 4 bases and J lost 7; bases outside the gene matches: 7. The CDR3 consists of 16 residues. The germline V gene has CDR1 SGHRS and CDR2 YFSETQ. For the CDR3, the DNA is TGCGCCAGCAGCCCGGGACAGGGGGATCTCGCCAACGTCCTGACTTTC. Protein sequence: CASSPGQGDLANVLTF.

The chain couples TRBV11-2 to TRBJ2-1; the match to TRBD2 covers 9 bases. Per the germline V gene, CDR1 is SGHAT and CDR2 is FQNNGV. The length of the CDR3 is 17 residues. Trimming removed 2 bases from V and 7 bases from J; junction bases left unmatched: 12. DNA of the CDR3: TGTGCCAGCAGCTTAAGCGTCTGGCTAGCGGGGCGGAATGAGCAGTTCTTC. It specifies CASSLSVWLAGRNEQFF.

This chain uses TRBV19 with TRBJ1-2; possible D gene TRBD1, 5 bases. This CDR3 contains 14 residues. Deletions cut 3 bases from V and 4 bases from J, with 12 bases between. CDR1 is LNHDA and CDR2 is SQIVND in the germline V gene (reference sequence). The CDR3 reads CASSIGREAYGYTF. The CDR3 DNA reads as TGTGCCAGTAGTATTGGCAGGGAAGCCTATGGCTACACCTTC.

The CDR3 sequence: CASRTTGGTPAQHF. CDR3 nucleotides: TGTGCCAGTAGAACCACAGGTGGGACCCCGGCCCAGCATTTT. V and J are TRBV7-2 and TRBJ1-5; TRBD1 is a possible D gene (5 bases). The CDR3 runs 14 residues. V lost 9 bases and J lost 11, with 23 bases in between. Looked up from germline, CDR1 is SGHTA and CDR2 is FQGNSA. Complete variable domain (other parts from reference TRBV7-2 and TRBJ1-5): GAGVSQSPSNKVTEKGKDVELRCDPISGHTALYWYRQSLGQGLEFLIYFQGNSAPDKSGLPSDRFSAERTGGSVSTLTIQRTQQEDSAVYLCASRTTGGTPAQHFGDGTRLSIL.

This chain uses TRBV18 with TRBJ2-2; D is unresolved. The germline V and J ends were trimmed by 1 base and 6 bases, with 6 bases remaining between them. The CDR3 length is 13 residues. Looked up from germline, CDR1 is KGHSH and CDR2 is LQKENI. The CDR3 loop is CASSPRGSGELFF. In nucleotides, the CDR3 is TGTGCCAGCTCACCACGGGGTTCCGGGGAGCTGTTTTTT.

This clone was detected once. The rearrangement joins TRBV4-2 to TRBJ2-5; tentatively, D is TRBD2 (6 bases). This CDR3 has 14 amino acids. V gave up 4 bases and J gave up 2 bases, with 11 bases separating them. Looked up from germline, CDR1 is LGHNA and CDR2 is YNFKEQ. CDR3 loop: CASSLTSQQETQYF. The CDR3 DNA is TGTGCCAGCAGCCTAACTAGCCAACAAGAGACCCAGTACTTC.

CDR3 sequence (DNA): TGTGCCAGCAGCTCAACAGGGGGCGCGTTATTCTATGGCTACACCTTC. Encoded protein: CASSSTGGALFYGYTF. The chain links TRBV11-2 to TRBJ1-2; 9 bases are shared with TRBD1. The CDR3 sequence is 16 residues long. V dropped 4 bases and J dropped 4; count of bases not matched to a gene: 10. CDR1 is SGHAT, CDR2 FQNNGV, per germline.

The chain joins TRBV4-1 to TRBJ2-7; D possibly corresponds to TRBD2 (5 bases). The CDR3 totals 15 residues. Germline CDR1 reads MGHRA; CDR2 reads YSYEKL. Trimming left V 1 base short and J 0 bases short, with 10 bases between. CDR3 in DNA: TGCGCCAGCAGCCAAGCCTGGGCGGGCTCCTACGAGCAGTACTTC. It specifies CASSQAWAGSYEQYF.

This chain links TRBV6-1 with TRBJ1-5; D uncertain. The germline V and J ends were trimmed by 0 bases and 2 bases, with 14 bases remaining between them. The length of the CDR3 is 17 residues. Germline-derived CDR1 and CDR2 are MNHNS and SASEGT. CDR3: CASSEAGKGSGNQPQHF. The CDR3 coding sequence is TGTGCCAGCAGTGAAGCCGGGAAAGGGTCGGGCAATCAGCCCCAGCATTTT.

The chain employs TRBV11-2 and TRBJ1-2; D is unresolved. V was shortened by 5 bases and J by 8 bases, with 18 bases between the two germline ends. Germline values: CDR1 SGHAT, CDR2 FQNNGV. This CDR3 has 14 residues. In nucleotides, the CDR3 is TGTGCCAGCAGCCCCAACCCCGGGAATGGAGGCTACACCTTC. Amino acids: CASSPNPGNGGYTF.

The chain combines TRBV7-2 with TRBJ2-2; 8 positions agree with TRBD1. V gave up 5 bases and J gave up 7 bases; unmatched junction bases: 9. This CDR3 spans 15 amino acids. Per germline, CDR1 SGHTA and CDR2 FQGNSA. The CDR3 sequence is CASSPRTGSVGELFF. In DNA form, the CDR3 reads TGTGCCAGCAGCCCCCGGACAGGGTCGGTCGGGGAGCTGTTTTTT.

The chain recombines TRBV19 with TRBJ1-1; D unresolved. The CDR3 contains 14 residues. The V gene lost 5 bases and the J gene lost 3 bases, with 13 bases spanning the gap. Germline values: CDR1 LNHDA, CDR2 SQIVND (reference sequence). The CDR3 reads CASSPPVGYTEAFF. The CDR3 region has the DNA TGTGCCAGTAGTCCTCCGGTCGGGTACACTGAAGCTTTCTTT.

V is TRBV4-3 and J is TRBJ1-4; D is uncertain. CDR1 and CDR2 (germline): LGHNA, YSLEER. The V gene lost 0 bases and the J gene lost 7 bases, with 12 bases spanning the gap. This CDR3 is built from 15 residues. CDR3 in amino acids: CASSQEEWEGEKLFF. In DNA form, the CDR3 reads TGCGCCAGCAGCCAAGAGGAATGGGAGGGTGAAAAACTGTTTTTT.

This clone was counted a single time. V is TRBV9 and J is TRBJ2-3; D not resolved. Trimming left V 0 bases short and J 4 bases short, with 9 bases between. There are 14 residues in the CDR3. The germline V gene has CDR1 SGDLS and CDR2 YYNGEE. CDR3 coding DNA: TGTGCCAGCAGCGTAGCGGTAGACCCAGATACGCAGTATTTT. Encoded protein: CASSVAVDPDTQYF.

The chain links TRBV29-1 to TRBJ2-1; weak D call: TRBD2 (6 bases). This CDR3 comprises 14 residues. Trimming shortened V by 4 bases and J by 4 bases, and 14 bases separated the two germline ends. Germline V gives CDR1 SQVTM, CDR2 ANQGSEA. CDR3 loop: CSVAGTSMYNEQFF. In DNA, the CDR3 is TGCAGCGTTGCCGGGACTTCTATGTACAATGAGCAGTTCTTC.

As DNA, the CDR3 is TGTGCCAGTAGTATAACCCGACAGGGCATAAGGAATGGCTACACCTTC. Translating gives CASSITRQGIRNGYTF. This chain uses TRBV19 with TRBJ1-2, with 7 bases aligning to TRBD1. CDR1 is LNHDA, CDR2 SQIVND, per germline (reference sequence). The CDR3 consists of 16 residues. J lost 6 bases, V lost 2 bases, and 12 bases had no gene match.